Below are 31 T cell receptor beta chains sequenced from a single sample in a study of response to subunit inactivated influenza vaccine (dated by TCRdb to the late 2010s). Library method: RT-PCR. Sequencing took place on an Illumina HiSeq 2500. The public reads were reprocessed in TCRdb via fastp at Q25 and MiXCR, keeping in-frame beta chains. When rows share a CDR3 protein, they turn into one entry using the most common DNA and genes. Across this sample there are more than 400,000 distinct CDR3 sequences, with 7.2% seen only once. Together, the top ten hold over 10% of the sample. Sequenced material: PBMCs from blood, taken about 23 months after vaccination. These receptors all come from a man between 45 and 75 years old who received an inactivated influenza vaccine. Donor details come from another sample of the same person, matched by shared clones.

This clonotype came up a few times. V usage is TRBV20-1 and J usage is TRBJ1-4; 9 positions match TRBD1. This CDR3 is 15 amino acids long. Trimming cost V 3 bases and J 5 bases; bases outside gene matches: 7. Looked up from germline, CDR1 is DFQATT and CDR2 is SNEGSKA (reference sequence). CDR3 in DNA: TGCAGTGCTAGCCGGGGACAGGGACGGAATGAAAAACTGTTTTTT. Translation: CSASRGQGRNEKLFF.

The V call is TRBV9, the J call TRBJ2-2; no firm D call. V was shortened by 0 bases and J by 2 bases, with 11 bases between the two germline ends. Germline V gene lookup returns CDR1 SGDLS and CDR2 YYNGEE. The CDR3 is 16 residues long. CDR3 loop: CASSVEIRSNTGELFF. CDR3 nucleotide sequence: TGTGCCAGCAGCGTAGAAATCAGGAGCAACACCGGGGAGCTGTTTTTT. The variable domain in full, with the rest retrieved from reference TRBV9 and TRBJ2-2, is DSGVTQTPKHLITATGQRVTLRCSPRSGDLSVYWYQQSLDQGLQFLIQYYNGEERAKGNILERFSAQQFPDLHSELNLSSLELGDSALYFCASSVEIRSNTGELFFGEGSRLTVL.

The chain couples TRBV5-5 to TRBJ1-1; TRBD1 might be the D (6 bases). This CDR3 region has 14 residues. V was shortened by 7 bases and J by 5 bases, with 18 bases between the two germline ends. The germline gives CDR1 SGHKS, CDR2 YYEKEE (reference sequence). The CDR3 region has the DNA TGTGCCAGCGGATCAGGGGCCGTGAGGACTGAAGCTTTCTTT. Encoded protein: CASGSGAVRTEAFF.

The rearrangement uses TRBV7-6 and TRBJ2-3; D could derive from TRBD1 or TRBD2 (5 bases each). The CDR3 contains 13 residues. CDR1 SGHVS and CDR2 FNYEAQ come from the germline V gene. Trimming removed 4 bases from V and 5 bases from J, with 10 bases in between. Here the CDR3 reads CASSSGTKDTQYF. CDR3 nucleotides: TGTGCCAGCAGCTCAGGGACCAAAGATACGCAGTATTTT.

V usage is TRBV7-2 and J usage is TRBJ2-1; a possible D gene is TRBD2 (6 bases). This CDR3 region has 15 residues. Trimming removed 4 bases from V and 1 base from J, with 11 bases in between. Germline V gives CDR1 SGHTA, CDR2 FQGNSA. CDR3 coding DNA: TGTGCCAGCAGCTCCCCAGGGACTTCCTACAATGAGCAGTTCTTC. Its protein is CASSSPGTSYNEQFF.

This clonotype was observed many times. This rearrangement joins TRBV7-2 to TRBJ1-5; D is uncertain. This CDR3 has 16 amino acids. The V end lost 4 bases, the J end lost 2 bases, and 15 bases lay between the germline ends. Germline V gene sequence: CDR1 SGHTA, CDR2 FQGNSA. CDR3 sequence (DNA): TGTGCCAGCAGCTACTTACCAGGCCTGGGCAATCAGCCCCAGCATTTT. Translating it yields CASSYLPGLGNQPQHF. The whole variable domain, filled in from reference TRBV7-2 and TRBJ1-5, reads GAGVSQSPSNKVTEKGKDVELRCDPISGHTALYWYRQSLGQGLEFLIYFQGNSAPDKSGLPSDRFSAERTGGSVSTLTIQRTQQEDSAVYLCASSYLPGLGNQPQHFGDGTRLSIL.

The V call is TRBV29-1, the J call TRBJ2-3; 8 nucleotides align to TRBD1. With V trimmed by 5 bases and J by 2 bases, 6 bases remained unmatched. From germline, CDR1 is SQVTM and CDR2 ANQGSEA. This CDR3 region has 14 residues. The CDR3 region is CSVSDRGTTDTQYF. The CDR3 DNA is TGCAGCGTTTCAGACAGGGGAACCACAGATACGCAGTATTTT.

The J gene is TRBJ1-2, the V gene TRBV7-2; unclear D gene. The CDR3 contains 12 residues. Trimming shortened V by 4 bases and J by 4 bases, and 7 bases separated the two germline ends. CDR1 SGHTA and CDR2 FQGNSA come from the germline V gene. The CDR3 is CASSSQRYGYTF. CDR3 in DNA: TGTGCCAGCAGCTCCCAACGCTATGGCTACACCTTC.

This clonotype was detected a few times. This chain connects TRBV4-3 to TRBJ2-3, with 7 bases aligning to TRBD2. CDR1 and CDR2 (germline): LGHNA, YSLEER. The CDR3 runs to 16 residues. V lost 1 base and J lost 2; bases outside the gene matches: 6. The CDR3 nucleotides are TGCGCCAGCAGCCAAGGAGCGGGACGACACACAGATACGCAGTATTTT. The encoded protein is CASSQGAGRHTDTQYF.

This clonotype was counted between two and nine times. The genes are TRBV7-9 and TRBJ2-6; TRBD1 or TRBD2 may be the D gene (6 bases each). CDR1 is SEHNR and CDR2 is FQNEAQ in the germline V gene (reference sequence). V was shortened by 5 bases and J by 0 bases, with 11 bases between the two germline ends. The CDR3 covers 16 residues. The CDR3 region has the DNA TGTGCCAGCAGCAGGGGGGCCTCCTCTGGGGCCAACGTCCTGACTTTC. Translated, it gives CASSRGASSGANVLTF.

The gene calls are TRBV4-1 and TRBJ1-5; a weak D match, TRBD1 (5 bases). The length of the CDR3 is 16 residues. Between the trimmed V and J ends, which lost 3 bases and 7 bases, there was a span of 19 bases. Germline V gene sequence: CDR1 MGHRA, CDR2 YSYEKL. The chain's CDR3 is CASSQEVGHSGQPQHF. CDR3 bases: TGCGCCAGCAGCCAGGAGGTTGGACACTCCGGCCAGCCCCAGCATTTT.

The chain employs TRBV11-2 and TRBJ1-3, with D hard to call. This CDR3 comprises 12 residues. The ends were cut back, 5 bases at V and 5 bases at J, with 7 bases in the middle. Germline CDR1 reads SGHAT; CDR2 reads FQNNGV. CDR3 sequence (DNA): TGTGCCAGCAGCCCCCCCCGAAACACCATATATTTT. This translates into CASSPPRNTIYF.

This CDR3 is CATTGREGHEQYF. In nucleotides, the CDR3 is TGTGCCACCACGGGGAGGGAAGGCCACGAGCAGTACTTC. The chain uses TRBV10-3 and TRBJ2-7; TRBD2 aligns across 7 bases. The CDR3 covers 13 residues. The junction had 11 bases not matched to a gene; V was cut back by 10 bases and J by 5 bases. Germline V gene data show CDR1 as ENHRY and CDR2 as SYGVKD.

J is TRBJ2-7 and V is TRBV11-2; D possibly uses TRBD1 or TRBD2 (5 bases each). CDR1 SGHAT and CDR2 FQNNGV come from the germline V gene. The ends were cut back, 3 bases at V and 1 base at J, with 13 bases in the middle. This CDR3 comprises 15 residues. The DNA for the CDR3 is TGTGCCAGCAGCTTCGCAGGGACCAGATCCTACGAGCAGTACTTC. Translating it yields CASSFAGTRSYEQYF.

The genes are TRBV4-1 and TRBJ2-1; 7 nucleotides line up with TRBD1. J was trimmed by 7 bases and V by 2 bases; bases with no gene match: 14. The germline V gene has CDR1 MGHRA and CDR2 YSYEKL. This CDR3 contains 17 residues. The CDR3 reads CASSQIGGGSVWNEQFF. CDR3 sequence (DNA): TGCGCCAGCAGCCAAATAGGGGGCGGTTCCGTTTGGAATGAGCAGTTCTTC.

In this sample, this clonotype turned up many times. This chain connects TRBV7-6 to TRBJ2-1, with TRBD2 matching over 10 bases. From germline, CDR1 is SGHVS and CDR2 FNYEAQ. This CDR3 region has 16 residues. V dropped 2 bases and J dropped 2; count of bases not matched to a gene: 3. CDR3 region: CASSLLAGGTYNEQFF. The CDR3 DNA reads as TGTGCCAGCAGCTTATTAGCGGGAGGCACCTACAATGAGCAGTTCTTC.

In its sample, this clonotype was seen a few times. In DNA, the CDR3 is TGTGCCAGCAGCTTACCTCGGGACGTCGCAGAAGAGACCCAGTACTTC. Encoded protein: CASSLPRDVAEETQYF. The chain couples TRBV7-9 to TRBJ2-5; D is tentatively TRBD1 or TRBD2 (5 bases each). The length of the CDR3 is 16 residues. V was trimmed by 2 bases and J by 3 bases, leaving 16 bases between them. CDR1 and CDR2 from the germline V gene are SEHNR and FQNEAQ (reference sequence).

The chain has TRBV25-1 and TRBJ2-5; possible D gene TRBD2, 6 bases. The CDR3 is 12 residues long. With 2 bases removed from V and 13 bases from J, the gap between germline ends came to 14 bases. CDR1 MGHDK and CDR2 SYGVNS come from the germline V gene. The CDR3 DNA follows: TGTGCCAGCAGTGAAGGTTCCTCGGGAGCGTACTTC. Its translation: CASSEGSSGAYF.

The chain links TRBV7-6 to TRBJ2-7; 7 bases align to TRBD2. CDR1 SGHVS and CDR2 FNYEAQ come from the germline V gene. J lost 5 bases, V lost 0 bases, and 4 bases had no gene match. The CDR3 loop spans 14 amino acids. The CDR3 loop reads CASSLAAGVDEQYF. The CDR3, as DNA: TGTGCCAGCAGCTTAGCCGCGGGGGTGGACGAGCAGTACTTC.

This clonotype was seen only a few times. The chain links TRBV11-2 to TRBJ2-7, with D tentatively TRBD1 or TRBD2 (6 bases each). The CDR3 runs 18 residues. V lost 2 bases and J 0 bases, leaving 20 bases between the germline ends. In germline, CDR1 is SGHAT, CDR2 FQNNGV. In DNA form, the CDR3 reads TGTGCCAGCAGCTTAAGGAGGGGGGTCCCAGGGATCTCCTACGAGCAGTACTTC. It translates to CASSLRRGVPGISYEQYF.

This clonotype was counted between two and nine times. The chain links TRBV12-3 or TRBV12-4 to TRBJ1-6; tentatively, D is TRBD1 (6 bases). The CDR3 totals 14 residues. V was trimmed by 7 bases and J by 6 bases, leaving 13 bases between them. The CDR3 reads CASTRTGFNSPLHF. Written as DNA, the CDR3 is TGTGCCAGCACACGCACAGGGTTTAATTCACCCCTCCACTTT.

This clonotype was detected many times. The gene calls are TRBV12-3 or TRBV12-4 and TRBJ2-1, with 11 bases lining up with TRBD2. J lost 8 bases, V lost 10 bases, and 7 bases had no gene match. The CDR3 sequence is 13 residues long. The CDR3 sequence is CATQTSGADEQFF. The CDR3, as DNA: TGTGCCACTCAGACTAGCGGGGCGGATGAGCAGTTCTTC.

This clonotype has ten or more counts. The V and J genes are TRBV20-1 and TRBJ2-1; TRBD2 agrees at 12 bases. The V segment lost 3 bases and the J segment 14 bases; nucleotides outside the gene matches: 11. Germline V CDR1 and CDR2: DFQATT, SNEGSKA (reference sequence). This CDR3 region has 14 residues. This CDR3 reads CSARLAGGRDSEFF. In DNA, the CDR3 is TGCAGTGCTAGGCTAGCGGGGGGGCGGGATTCGGAGTTCTTC.

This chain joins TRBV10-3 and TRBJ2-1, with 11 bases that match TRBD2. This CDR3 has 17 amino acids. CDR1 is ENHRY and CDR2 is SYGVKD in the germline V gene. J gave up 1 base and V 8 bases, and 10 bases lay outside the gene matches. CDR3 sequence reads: CAIAGLAGGSSYNEQFF. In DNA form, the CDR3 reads TGTGCCATCGCAGGCCTAGCGGGAGGATCTTCCTACAATGAGCAGTTCTTC.

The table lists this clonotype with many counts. For the CDR3, the DNA is TGTGCCAGCAGGCCGGGCGGGGCCAACTATGGCTACACCTTC. The encoded protein is CASRPGGANYGYTF. The rearrangement uses TRBV6-2 or TRBV6-3 and TRBJ1-2; tentative D call: TRBD1 (5 bases). Germline V gene data show CDR1 as MNHEY and CDR2 as SVGEGT. V was clipped by 6 bases and J by 2 bases, with 13 bases between them. The CDR3 length is 14 residues.

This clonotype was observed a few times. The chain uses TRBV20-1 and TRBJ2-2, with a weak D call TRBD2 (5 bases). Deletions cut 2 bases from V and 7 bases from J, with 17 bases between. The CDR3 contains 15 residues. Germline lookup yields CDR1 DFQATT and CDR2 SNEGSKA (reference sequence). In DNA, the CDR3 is TGCAGTGCTAGACCCCCTAGCCCGGTCTACGGGGAGCTGTTTTTT. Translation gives CSARPPSPVYGELFF.

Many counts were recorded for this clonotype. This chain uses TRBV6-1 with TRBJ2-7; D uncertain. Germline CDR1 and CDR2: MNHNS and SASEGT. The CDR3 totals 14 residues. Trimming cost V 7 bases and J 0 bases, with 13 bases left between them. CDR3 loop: CASMVRASSYEQYF. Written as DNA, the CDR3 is TGTGCCAGCATGGTACGGGCTAGCTCCTACGAGCAGTACTTC.

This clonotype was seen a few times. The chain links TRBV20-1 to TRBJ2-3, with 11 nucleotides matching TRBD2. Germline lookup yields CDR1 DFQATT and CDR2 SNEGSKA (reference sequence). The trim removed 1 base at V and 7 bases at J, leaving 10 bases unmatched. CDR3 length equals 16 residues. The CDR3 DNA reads TGCAGTGCTAGAGGCCCCCCCCTAGCGGGGGGAAATACGCAGTATTTT. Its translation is CSARGPPLAGGNTQYF.

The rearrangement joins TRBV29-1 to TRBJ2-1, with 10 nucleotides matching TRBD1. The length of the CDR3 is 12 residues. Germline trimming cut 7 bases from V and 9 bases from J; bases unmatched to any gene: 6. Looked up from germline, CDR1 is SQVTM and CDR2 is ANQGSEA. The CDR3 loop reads CSALTGGGEQFF. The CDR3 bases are TGCAGCGCCCTGACAGGGGGCGGTGAGCAGTTCTTC.

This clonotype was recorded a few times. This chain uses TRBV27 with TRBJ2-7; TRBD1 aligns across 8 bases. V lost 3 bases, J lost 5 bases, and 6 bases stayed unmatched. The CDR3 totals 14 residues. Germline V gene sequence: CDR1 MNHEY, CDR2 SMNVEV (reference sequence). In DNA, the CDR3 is TGTGCCAGCAGTTTCCGACAGGGGAGGAACGAGCAGTACTTC. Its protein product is CASSFRQGRNEQYF.

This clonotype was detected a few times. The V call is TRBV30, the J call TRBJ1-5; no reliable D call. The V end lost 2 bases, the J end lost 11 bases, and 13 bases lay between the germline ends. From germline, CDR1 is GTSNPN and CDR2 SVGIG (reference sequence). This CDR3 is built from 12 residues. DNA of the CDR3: TGTGCCTGGAGTCTCCCGGGTGGGGCCCAGCATTTT. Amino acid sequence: CAWSLPGGAQHF.